This record concerns one TCR beta chain sequence. The data are from a study of blood T cell repertoires in COVID-19. The germline CDR1 and CDR2 sequences are SGHAT and FQNNGV. The CDR3 spans 14 residues. The J segment lost 8 bases and the V segment lost 1 base, leaving 5 bases of the junction unmatched. Original processing notes: Reference gene primer amplification in the assay estimated nucleated cell counts. Measured with immunoSEQ multiplex PCR; TCRdb has only the in-frame clones, and not every one. The D gene and trimming were derived from the DNA, and the V and J assignments and clone size from that table. The table records about 130,000 clones, about nine tenths of them present only once.

The chain combines TRBV11-2 with TRBJ2-1, with 7 bases matching TRBD2. The sample taken for sequencing was peripheral blood. The receptor's source is a man aged 45-65 years with acute or convalescent COVID-19. CDR3 residues: CASSLGTSDYEQFF. DNA for the CDR3: TGTGCCAGCAGCTTAGGAACTAGCGACTATGAGCAGTTCTTC. Full variable domain (remainder filled in from reference TRBV11-2 and TRBJ2-1): EAGVAQSPRYKIIEKRQSVAFWCNPISGHATLYWYQQILGQGPKLLIQFQNNGVVDDSQLPKDRFSAERLKGVDSTLKIQPAKLEDSAVYLCASSLGTSDYEQFFGPGTRLTVL.